This T cell receptor beta chain was captured by sequencing in a study of molecular identifiers for immune sequencing clone quantification. CDR1 is MNHEY and CDR2 is SVGAGI in the germline V gene. The CDR3 is made up of 13 amino acids. Using its own MiXCR run on the PCR reads, TCRdb lists one record per CDR3 protein. This sample has 40,000 to 45,000 distinct CDR3 sequences; around 21% occur once, and the top ten carry roughly 0.99%. Ten or more counts support this clonotype. This may arise from a read error, as a much more abundant clone is one base away. The rearrangement joins TRBV6-5 to TRBJ2-3; the match to TRBD2 covers 7 bases. The sequenced sample consisted of naive CD8+ T cells from blood, with Jurkat cell RNA spiked in. Subset in this sample: FACS-sorted CD8+CD4-CCR7+CD45RA+ naive T cells. The TCR comes from a human donor in good health. Some libraries in this study had Jurkat cell RNA spiked in. The chain's CDR3 is CASRAGPTDTRYF. The CDR3 DNA sequence: TGTGCCAGCAGAGCGGGACCTACAGATACGCGGTATTTT.